Listed here are 21 T cell receptor beta chains from one sample, sequenced in a study of T-cell memory formation after mild COVID-19 (dated by TCRdb to the early 2020s). Libraries came from 5' RACE. These reads were obtained on an Illumina NovaSeq 6000. Starting from the raw public reads, TCRdb applied fastp trimming at Q25, assembled clones with MiXCR and retained in-frame beta chains. Each CDR3 protein gets just one entry, which takes the most common genes and DNA from the rows behind it. Within this sample are more than 250,000 distinct CDR3 sequences, with more than 15% of them counted one time only. About 23% of the sample belongs to the ten largest clones. The material sequenced was PBMCs or a T cell subset sorted from them (not recorded which). All receptors derive from a man younger than 30 who had mild COVID-19 (a few samples of this study predate the infection). The sample titles of this study are shuffled in the database, so cell type and time point are left out; the donor was told from shared clones.

The chain combines TRBV4-3 with TRBJ2-5; TRBD1 matches at 10 bases. The CDR3 sequence is 16 residues long. V shed 3 bases, J shed 4 bases, and the junction held 8 bases outside the gene matches. The germline gives CDR1 LGHNA, CDR2 YSLEER. CDR3: CASSQALDRGRETQYF. The CDR3, as DNA: TGCGCCAGCAGCCAGGCCCTAGACAGGGGGCGAGAGACCCAGTACTTC.

V gene TRBV28 combines with J gene TRBJ2-7; perhaps TRBD2 as D (6 bases). CDR1 is MDHEN, CDR2 SYDVKM, per germline. V was cut by 5 bases and J by 7 bases, with 21 bases left in between. This CDR3 has 15 amino acids. The CDR3 reads CASSPRHPAAGEQYV. In DNA, the CDR3 is TGTGCCAGCAGTCCTCGACACCCGGCCGCGGGAGAGCAGTACGTC.

The rearrangement joins TRBV4-2 to TRBJ2-1, with D tentatively TRBD2 (5 bases). Germline V lookup: CDR1 LGHNA, CDR2 YNFKEQ. Between the trimmed V and J ends, which lost 0 bases and 8 bases, there was a span of 23 bases. There are 18 residues in the CDR3. CDR3 in DNA: TGTGCCAGCAGCCAAGATCTCGTTCGGGGTTATGGGCAATATGAGCAGTTCTTC. Translation gives CASSQDLVRGYGQYEQFF.

This chain links TRBV5-1 with TRBJ2-2, with D perhaps being TRBD1 or TRBD2 (5 bases each). The CDR3 extends over 14 amino acids. V lost 4 bases and J lost 8, with 15 bases in between. Germline lookup yields CDR1 SGHRS and CDR2 YFSETQ. CDR3 in amino acids: CASSGRLGTGELFF. The CDR3, as DNA: TGCGCCAGCAGCGGCAGGTTGGGGACGGGGGAGCTGTTTTTT.

This clonotype has a handful of counts. The chain carries TRBV7-9 and TRBJ2-3, with a tentative D call TRBD2 (7 bases). Trimming cost V 3 bases and J 3 bases, with 13 bases left between them. The CDR3 loop spans 15 amino acids. Germline V lookup: CDR1 SEHNR, CDR2 FQNEAQ (reference sequence). In DNA form, the CDR3 reads TGTGCCAGCAGCTTCGGGGGGCCAGCGACAGATACGCAGTATTTT. Protein product: CASSFGGPATDTQYF.

The genes are TRBV27 and TRBJ1-6; a possible D gene is TRBD1 (6 bases). Germline V gene lookup returns CDR1 MNHEY and CDR2 SMNVEV (reference sequence). The CDR3 loop spans 16 amino acids. The V end was cut by 5 bases, the J end by 14 bases, with 25 bases between. The CDR3 sequence is CASSPTLRDIPRALHF. The CDR3 bases are TGTGCCAGCAGTCCGACCCTCCGGGACATACCACGGGCCCTCCACTTT.

The chain has TRBV10-3 and TRBJ2-7; a weak D match, TRBD1 (6 bases). This CDR3 has 12 residues. Trimming pared 2 bases from V and 6 bases from J, leaving 8 bases between. Germline loops: CDR1 ENHRY, CDR2 SYGVKD. The CDR3 DNA reads as TGTGCCATCAGTGAGGCCAGGGGCGAGCAGTACTTC. Translation: CAISEARGEQYF.

Ten or more counts support this clonotype. The chain carries TRBV6-2 or TRBV6-3 and TRBJ2-1; D may be TRBD2 (6 bases). The CDR3 covers 15 residues. Germline CDR1 MNHEY, CDR2 SVGEGT. V was trimmed by 7 bases and J by 8 bases, leaving 21 bases between them. This CDR3 reads CASTHVRESNDEQFF. The CDR3, as DNA: TGTGCCAGCACCCACGTGCGGGAATCCAACGATGAGCAGTTCTTC.

The genes are TRBV5-6 and TRBJ1-1; a possible D gene is TRBD1 (6 bases). The germline CDR1 and CDR2 sequences are SGHDT and YYEEEE. CDR3 length: 16 residues. Trimming removed 1 base from V and 0 bases from J, with 13 bases in between. The CDR3 DNA reads as TGTGCCAGCAGCTTGACAGGGACTAACTTGAACACTGAAGCTTTCTTT. Protein product: CASSLTGTNLNTEAFF.

There are a few counts of this clonotype. This chain uses TRBV24-1 with TRBJ2-1; TRBD2 might be the D (5 bases). V gave up 9 bases and J gave up 7 bases, with 12 bases separating them. This CDR3 spans 12 amino acids. Germline CDR1 KGHDR, CDR2 SFDVKD. This CDR3 is CATGGTPNEQFF. Written as DNA, the CDR3 is TGTGCCACCGGAGGAACGCCGAATGAGCAGTTCTTC.

This clonotype was counted between two and nine times. The rearrangement links TRBV12-3 or TRBV12-4 to TRBJ1-5, with D possibly matching TRBD1 (6 bases). Trimming shortened V by 6 bases and J by 6 bases, and 15 bases separated the two germline ends. This CDR3 comprises 14 residues. The CDR3 DNA is TGTGCCAGCAGCCAGAGGGACAATTCTCAGCCCCAGCATTTT. Translating gives CASSQRDNSQPQHF.

This clonotype was seen only a few times. V gene TRBV29-1 combines with J gene TRBJ1-1; unclear D gene. Trimming cost V 2 bases and J 4 bases, with 11 bases left between them. The CDR3 has 13 amino acids. Germline CDR1 reads SQVTM; CDR2 reads ANQGSEA. CDR3: CSVERGRATEAFF. The CDR3 DNA reads as TGCAGCGTTGAACGGGGTAGGGCCACTGAAGCTTTCTTT. The full variable domain, in which reference TRBV29-1 and TRBJ1-1 provide the parts outside the CDR3, is SAVISQKPSRDICQRGTSLTIQCQVDSQVTMMFWYRQQPGQSLTLIATANQGSEATYESGFVIDKFPISRPNLTFSTLTVSNMSPEDSSIYLCSVERGRATEAFFGQGTRLTVV.

This clonotype was seen a few times. This chain links TRBV27 with TRBJ2-7; D is uncertain. Trimming shortened V by 6 bases and J by 6 bases, and 21 bases separated the two germline ends. This CDR3 has 15 residues. Germline lookup yields CDR1 MNHEY and CDR2 SMNVEV (reference sequence). CDR3 nucleotide sequence: TGTGCCAGCAGCCCACGATATCTCCTTATCTCCGAGCAGTACTTC. Its translation: CASSPRYLLISEQYF.

The chain employs TRBV7-9 and TRBJ1-4; 7 bases match TRBD1. CDR3 length: 17 residues. Trimming at V came to 5 bases and at J to 8 bases, leaving 17 bases not matched to a gene. Germline values: CDR1 SEHNR, CDR2 FQNEAQ (reference sequence). The CDR3 nucleotides are TGTGCCAGCAGCGATCCCGTGGGGTCAGGGGGGCCAGAAAAACTGTTTTTT. It codes for CASSDPVGSGGPEKLFF.

In its sample, this clonotype was seen a few times. The V and J genes are TRBV11-2 and TRBJ2-5; D remains ambiguous. Deletions cut 8 bases from V and 5 bases from J, with 12 bases between. The CDR3 is 12 residues long. CDR1 is SGHAT and CDR2 is FQNNGV in the germline V gene. CDR3 coding DNA: TGTGCCAGCCGAGGACGGGCGGAGACCCAGTACTTC. Translating it yields CASRGRAETQYF.

This clonotype was recorded at least ten times. The V call is TRBV4-1, the J call TRBJ2-7, with D hard to call. The CDR3 is 13 residues long. V was cut by 5 bases and J by 0 bases, with 8 bases left in between. Germline lookup yields CDR1 MGHRA and CDR2 YSYEKL. The CDR3 nucleotides read TGCGCCAGCAGCGTCGCGAGCTCCTACGAGCAGTACGTC. Its protein is CASSVASSYEQYV.

The chain recombines TRBV5-1 with TRBJ2-6; TRBD2 is a possible D gene (5 bases). Trimming pared 4 bases from V and 1 base from J, leaving 15 bases between. The germline V gene encodes CDR1 SGHRS and CDR2 YFSETQ. CDR3 length equals 17 residues. The CDR3 bases are TGCGCCAGCAGCCTCATTCCGGGGATGTCTGGGGCCAACGTCCTGACTTTC. Protein product: CASSLIPGMSGANVLTF.

V gene TRBV7-8 combines with J gene TRBJ1-6; 8 bases fit TRBD1. There are 14 residues in the CDR3. Germline V gene data show CDR1 as SGHVS and CDR2 as FQNEAQ. The V segment lost 4 bases and the J segment 6 bases; nucleotides outside the gene matches: 2. The CDR3 nucleotides are TGTGCCAGCAGCTATGGACAGGGTAATTCACCCCTCCACTTT. Its protein is CASSYGQGNSPLHF.

This clonotype was counted a few times. This chain connects TRBV12-3 or TRBV12-4 to TRBJ2-1; 10 bases are shared with TRBD1. CDR3 size: 14 residues. The junction had 5 bases not matched to a gene; V was cut back by 8 bases and J by 4 bases. The CDR3, as DNA: TGTGCCAGCTGTGGACAGGGGGGGTACAATGAGCAGTTCTTC. Translating it yields CASCGQGGYNEQFF.

This clonotype was observed a few times. The chain employs TRBV5-1 and TRBJ2-2, with D perhaps matching TRBD2 (7 bases). Germline CDR1 SGHRS, CDR2 YFSETQ. CDR3 length: 15 amino acids. The V and J ends lost 10 bases and 5 bases respectively, with 21 bases between them. This CDR3 is CAGTLSGGHTGELFF. In DNA, the CDR3 is TGCGCCGGGACTTTATCGGGGGGCCATACCGGGGAGCTGTTTTTT. Using reference TRBV5-1 and TRBJ2-2 for the parts outside the CDR3, the full variable domain is KAGVTQTPRYLIKTRGQQVTLSCSPISGHRSVSWYQQTPGQGLQFLFEYFSETQRNKGNFPGRFSGRQFSNSRSEMNVSTLELGDSALYLCAGTLSGGHTGELFFGEGSRLTVL.

This clonotype has ten or more counts. This chain uses TRBV7-2 with TRBJ2-5, with D tentatively TRBD2 (7 bases). The CDR3 loop spans 13 amino acids. Per germline, CDR1 SGHTA and CDR2 FQGNSA. Trimming stripped 7 bases from V and 7 bases from J, with 16 bases between. The CDR3 DNA sequence: TGTGCCAGCACCGGGGGCGGGGGCGGGACCCAGTACTTC. Amino acid sequence: CASTGGGGGTQYF.